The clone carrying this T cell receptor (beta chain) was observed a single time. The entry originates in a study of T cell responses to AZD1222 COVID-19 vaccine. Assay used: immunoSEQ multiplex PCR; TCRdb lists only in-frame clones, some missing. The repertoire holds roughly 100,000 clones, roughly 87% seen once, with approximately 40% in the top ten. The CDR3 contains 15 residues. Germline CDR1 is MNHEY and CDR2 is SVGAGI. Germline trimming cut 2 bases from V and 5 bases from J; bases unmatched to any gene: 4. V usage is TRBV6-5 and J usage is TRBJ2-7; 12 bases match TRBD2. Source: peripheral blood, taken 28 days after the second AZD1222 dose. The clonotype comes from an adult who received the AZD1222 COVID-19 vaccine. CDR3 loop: CASSYAGLAGNEQYF. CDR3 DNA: TGTGCCAGCAGTTACGCGGGACTAGCGGGCAACGAGCAGTACTTC.